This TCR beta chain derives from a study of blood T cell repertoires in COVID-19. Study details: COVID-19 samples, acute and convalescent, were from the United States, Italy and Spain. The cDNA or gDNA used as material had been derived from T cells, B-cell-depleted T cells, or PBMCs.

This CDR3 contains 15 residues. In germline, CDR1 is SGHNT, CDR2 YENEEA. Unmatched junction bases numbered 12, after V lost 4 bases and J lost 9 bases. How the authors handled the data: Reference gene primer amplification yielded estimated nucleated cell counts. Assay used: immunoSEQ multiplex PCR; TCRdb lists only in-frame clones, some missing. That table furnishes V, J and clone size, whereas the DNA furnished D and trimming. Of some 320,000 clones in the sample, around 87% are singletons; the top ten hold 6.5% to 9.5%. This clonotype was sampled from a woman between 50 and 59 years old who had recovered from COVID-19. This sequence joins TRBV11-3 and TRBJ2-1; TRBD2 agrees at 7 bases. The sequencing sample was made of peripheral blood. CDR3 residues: CASSYSFIGGSEQFF. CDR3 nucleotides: TGTGCCAGCAGCTACAGCTTCATCGGGGGGTCTGAGCAGTTCTTC.